This T cell receptor beta chain came from a study of T-cell memory formation after mild COVID-19. The CDR3 is made up of 14 amino acids. Per germline, CDR1 SGHKS and CDR2 YYEKEE (reference sequence). V lost 4 bases, J lost 8 bases, and 16 bases lay in between. Study findings and constraints: Cross-reactive memory apparently joined, as some responding clones appeared in pre-infection memory. Researchers could not confirm that second-wave clones peaking on day 37 targeted SARS-CoV-2. CD8+ contracting clones occupied EMRA, while CD4+ ones occupied mainly CM and EM.

UMIs and sample barcodes were carried by the TCR alpha and TCR beta cDNA libraries that 5'RACE produced using constant-segment primers. TCRdb re-called the 5' RACE reads through MiXCR, storing one row per CDR3 protein. The data show roughly 380,000 distinct CDR3 sequences, 25% to 30% seen once. Worth noting for this clonotype: Its specificity is unknown.

Sequencing input: PBMCs or a T cell subset sorted from them (not recorded which). This TCR was sampled from an adult woman who had mild COVID-19 (a few samples of this study predate the infection). Cell type and time point are not known. The V and J genes are TRBV5-5 and TRBJ2-1, with a possible D match to TRBD2 (5 bases). The CDR3 spells CASSLSARVDEQFF. DNA for the CDR3: TGTGCCAGCAGCCTTTCCGCGAGGGTGGATGAGCAGTTCTTC.